The clone carrying this TCR beta chain came up a few times. Its cognate antigen is unknown. The entry originates in a study of T-cell memory formation after mild COVID-19. Background on the study: Largely, TCR clusters stayed within a single donor.

Points from the study as a whole: Clones contracting over day 15 to 85 were CD4/CD8 balanced, with later expanders leaning CD4+. Researchers found some responding clones in pre-infection memory, a sign that cross-reactive memory joined. Contracting clones localized mainly to CM and EM when CD4+ and mainly to EMRA when CD8+.

TCRdb passed the 5' RACE reads through MiXCR, listing each CDR3 protein once. The table records about 190,000 distinct CDR3 sequences, 18% of them present only once. Sequences were obtained from PBMCs or a T cell subset sorted from them (not recorded which). The clonotype originates from an adult woman who had mild COVID-19 (a few samples of this study predate the infection). Cell type and time point are not known.

The DNA of the CDR3 is TGCGCCAGCAGCTTGGTCCCGACAGGGCTCTCCTACGAGCAGTACTTC. Protein product: CASSLVPTGLSYEQYF. The chain joins TRBV5-1 to TRBJ2-7, with 7 bases lining up with TRBD1. The ends lost 0 bases at V and 0 bases at J; junction bases unmatched: 6. The length of the CDR3 is 16 residues. Germline lookup yields CDR1 SGHRS and CDR2 YFSETQ.